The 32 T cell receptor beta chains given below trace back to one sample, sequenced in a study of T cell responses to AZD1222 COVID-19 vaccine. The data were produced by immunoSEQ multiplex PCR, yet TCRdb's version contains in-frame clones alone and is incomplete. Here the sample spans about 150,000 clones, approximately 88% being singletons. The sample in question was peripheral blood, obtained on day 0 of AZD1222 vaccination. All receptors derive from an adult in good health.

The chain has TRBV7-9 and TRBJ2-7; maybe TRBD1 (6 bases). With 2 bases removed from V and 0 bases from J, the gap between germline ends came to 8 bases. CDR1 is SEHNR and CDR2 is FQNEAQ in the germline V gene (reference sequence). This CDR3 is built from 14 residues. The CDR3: CASSLQGSSYEQYF. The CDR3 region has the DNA TGTGCCAGCAGCTTACAGGGGAGCTCCTACGAGCAGTACTTC. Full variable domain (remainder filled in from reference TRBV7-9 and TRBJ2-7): DTGVSQNPRHKITKRGQNVTFRCDPISEHNRLYWYRQTLGQGPEFLTYFQNEAQLEKSRLLSDRFSAERPKGSFSTLEIQRTEQGDSAMYLCASSLQGSSYEQYFGPGTRLTVT.

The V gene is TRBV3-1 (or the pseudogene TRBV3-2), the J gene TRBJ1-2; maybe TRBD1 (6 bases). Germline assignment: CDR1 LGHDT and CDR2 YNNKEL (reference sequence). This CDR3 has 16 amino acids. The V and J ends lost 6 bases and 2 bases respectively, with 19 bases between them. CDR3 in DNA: TGTGCCAGCAGTCACAGGCCCCCGACAGGAAACTATGGCTACACCTTC. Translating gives CASSHRPPTGNYGYTF.

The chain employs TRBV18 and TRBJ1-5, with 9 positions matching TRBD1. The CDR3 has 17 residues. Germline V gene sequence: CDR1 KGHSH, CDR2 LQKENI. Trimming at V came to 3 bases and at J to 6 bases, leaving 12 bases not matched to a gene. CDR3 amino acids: CASSPRGLTGGGQPQHF. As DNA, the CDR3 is TGTGCCAGCTCACCGCGAGGGTTAACAGGGGGCGGTCAGCCCCAGCATTTT.

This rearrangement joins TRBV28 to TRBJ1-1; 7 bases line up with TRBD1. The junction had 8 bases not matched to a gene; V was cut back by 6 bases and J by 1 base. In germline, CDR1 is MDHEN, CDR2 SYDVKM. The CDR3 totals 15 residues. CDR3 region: CASSEGATGNTEAFF. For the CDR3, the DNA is TGTGCCAGCAGCGAGGGGGCTACGGGGAACACTGAAGCTTTCTTT.

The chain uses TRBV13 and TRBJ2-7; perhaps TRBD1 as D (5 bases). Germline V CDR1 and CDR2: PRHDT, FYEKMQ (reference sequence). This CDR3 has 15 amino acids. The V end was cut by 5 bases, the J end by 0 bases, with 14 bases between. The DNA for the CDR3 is TGTGCCAGCAGCCTTAGACAGCGTATCTCCTACGAGCAGTACTTC. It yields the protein CASSLRQRISYEQYF.

The CDR3 DNA reads TGCGCCAGCAGCTCGACAGAGACCCAGTACTTC. It translates to CASSSTETQYF. The rearrangement uses TRBV5-1 and TRBJ2-5; D is uncertain. Germline V gene sequence: CDR1 SGHRS, CDR2 YFSETQ. This CDR3 region has 11 residues. Trimming stripped 3 bases from V and 4 bases from J, with 4 bases between.

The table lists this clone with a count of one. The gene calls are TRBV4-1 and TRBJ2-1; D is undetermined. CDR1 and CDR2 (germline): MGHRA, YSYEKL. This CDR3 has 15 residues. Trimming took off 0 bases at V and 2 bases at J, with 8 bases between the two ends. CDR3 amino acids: CASSQEGSPYNEQFF. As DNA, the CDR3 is TGCGCCAGCAGCCAAGAAGGGTCGCCCTACAATGAGCAGTTCTTC.

This CDR3 reads CASRAKTGRAYNEQFF. Written as DNA, the CDR3 is TGTGCCAGCAGAGCTAAGACAGGGAGGGCCTACAATGAGCAGTTCTTC. The V gene is TRBV7-9, the J gene TRBJ2-1; the D gene could be TRBD1 or TRBD2 (7 bases each). The CDR3 contains 16 residues. V dropped 6 bases and J dropped 2 bases, with 17 bases sitting between them. CDR1 and CDR2 (germline): SEHNR, FQNEAQ (reference sequence). The whole variable domain, remainder taken from reference TRBV7-9 and TRBJ2-1, is DTGVSQNPRHKITKRGQNVTFRCDPISEHNRLYWYRQTLGQGPEFLTYFQNEAQLEKSRLLSDRFSAERPKGSFSTLEIQRTEQGDSAMYLCASRAKTGRAYNEQFFGPGTRLTVL.

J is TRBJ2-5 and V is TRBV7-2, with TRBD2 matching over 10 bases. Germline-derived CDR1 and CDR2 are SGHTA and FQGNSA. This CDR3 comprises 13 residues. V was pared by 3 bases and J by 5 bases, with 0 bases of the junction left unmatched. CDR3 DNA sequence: TGTGCCAGCAGCTTGACTAGCGGGGAGACCCAGTACTTC. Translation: CASSLTSGETQYF.

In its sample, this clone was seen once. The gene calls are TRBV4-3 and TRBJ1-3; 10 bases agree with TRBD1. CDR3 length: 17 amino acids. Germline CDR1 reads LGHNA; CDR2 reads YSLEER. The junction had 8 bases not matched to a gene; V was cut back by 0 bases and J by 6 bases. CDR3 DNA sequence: TGCGCCAGCAGCCAAGATCGACCGGGACAGGGGTCAAACACCATATATTTT. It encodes CASSQDRPGQGSNTIYF.

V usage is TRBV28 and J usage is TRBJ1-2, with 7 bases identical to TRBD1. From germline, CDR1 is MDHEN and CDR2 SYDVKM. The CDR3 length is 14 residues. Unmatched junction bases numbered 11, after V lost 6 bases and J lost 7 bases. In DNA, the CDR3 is TGTGCCAGCAGCCTCCTCACAGGGGAGGGTGGCTACACCTTC. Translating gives CASSLLTGEGGYTF.

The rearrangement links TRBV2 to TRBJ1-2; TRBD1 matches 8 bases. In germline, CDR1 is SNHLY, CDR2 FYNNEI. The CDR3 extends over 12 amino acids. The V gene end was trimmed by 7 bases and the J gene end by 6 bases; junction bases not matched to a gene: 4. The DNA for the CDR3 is TGTGCCAGCACGGCAGGGGGCAATGGCTACACCTTC. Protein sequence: CASTAGGNGYTF. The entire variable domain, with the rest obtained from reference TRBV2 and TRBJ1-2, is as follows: EPEVTQTPSHQVTQMGQEVILRCVPISNHLYFYWYRQILGQKVEFLVSFYNNEISEKSEIFDDQFSVERPDGSNFTLKIRSTKLEDSAMYFCASTAGGNGYTFGSGTRLTVV.

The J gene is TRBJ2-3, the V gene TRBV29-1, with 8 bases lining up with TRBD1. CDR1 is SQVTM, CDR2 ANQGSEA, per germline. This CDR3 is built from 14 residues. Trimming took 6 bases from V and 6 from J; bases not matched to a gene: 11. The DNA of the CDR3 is TGCAGCGTGATCAAATGGACAGGGACGGATACGCAGTATTTT. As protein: CSVIKWTGTDTQYF.

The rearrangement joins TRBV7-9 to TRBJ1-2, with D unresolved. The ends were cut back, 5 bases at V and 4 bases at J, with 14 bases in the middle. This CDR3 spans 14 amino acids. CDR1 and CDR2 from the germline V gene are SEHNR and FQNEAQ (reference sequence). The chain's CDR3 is CASSPDGELYGYTF. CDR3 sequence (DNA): TGTGCCAGCAGCCCAGACGGTGAACTCTATGGCTACACCTTC. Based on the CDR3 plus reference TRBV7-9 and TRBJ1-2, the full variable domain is DTGVSQNPRHKITKRGQNVTFRCDPISEHNRLYWYRQTLGQGPEFLTYFQNEAQLEKSRLLSDRFSAERPKGSFSTLEIQRTEQGDSAMYLCASSPDGELYGYTFGSGTRLTVV.

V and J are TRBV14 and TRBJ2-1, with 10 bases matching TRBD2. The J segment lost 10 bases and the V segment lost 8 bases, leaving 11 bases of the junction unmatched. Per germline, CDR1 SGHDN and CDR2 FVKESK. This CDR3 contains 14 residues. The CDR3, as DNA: TGTGCCAGCGGCGCCCTAGCGGGGGTGAACGAGCAGTTCTTC. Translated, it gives CASGALAGVNEQFF.

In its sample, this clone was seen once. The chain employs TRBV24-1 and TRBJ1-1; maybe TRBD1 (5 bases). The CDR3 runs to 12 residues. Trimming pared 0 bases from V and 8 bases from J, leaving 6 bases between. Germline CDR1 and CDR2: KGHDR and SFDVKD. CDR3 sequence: CATSDLQGEAFF. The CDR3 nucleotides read TGTGCCACCAGTGATTTGCAGGGAGAAGCTTTCTTT.

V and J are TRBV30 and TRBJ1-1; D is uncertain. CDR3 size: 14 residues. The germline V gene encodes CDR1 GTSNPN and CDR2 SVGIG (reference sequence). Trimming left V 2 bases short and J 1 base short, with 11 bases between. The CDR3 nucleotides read TGTGCCTGGAGTTTAACCAACTCGAACACTGAAGCTTTCTTT. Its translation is CAWSLTNSNTEAFF.

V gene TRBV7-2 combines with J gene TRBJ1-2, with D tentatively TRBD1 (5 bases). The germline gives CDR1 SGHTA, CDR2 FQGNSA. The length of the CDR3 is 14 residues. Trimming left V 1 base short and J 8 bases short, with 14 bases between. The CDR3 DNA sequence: TGTGCCAGCAGCTTAGAGGGTTGGGGCCGGGGCTACACCTTC. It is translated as CASSLEGWGRGYTF.

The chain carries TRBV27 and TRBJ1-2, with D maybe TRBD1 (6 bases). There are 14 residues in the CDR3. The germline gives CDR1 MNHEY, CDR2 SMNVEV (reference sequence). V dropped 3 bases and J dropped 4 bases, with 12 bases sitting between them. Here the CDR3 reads CASSFRGGFYGYTF. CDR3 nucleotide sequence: TGTGCCAGCAGTTTCCGAGGGGGATTCTATGGCTACACCTTC.

CDR3 DNA: TGCGCCAGCAGCCCCACCGGAACAGATACGCAGTATTTT. Amino acids: CASSPTGTDTQYF. The chain links TRBV4-3 to TRBJ2-3, with D hard to call. Germline V CDR1 and CDR2: LGHNA, YSLEER. V gave up 4 bases and J gave up 3 bases, with 8 bases separating them. CDR3 length: 13 residues.

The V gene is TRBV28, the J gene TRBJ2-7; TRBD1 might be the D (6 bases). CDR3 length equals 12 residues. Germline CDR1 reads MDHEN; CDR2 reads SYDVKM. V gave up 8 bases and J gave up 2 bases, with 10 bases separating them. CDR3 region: CASAGTPYEQYF. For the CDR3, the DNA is TGTGCCAGCGCCGGGACACCCTACGAGCAGTACTTC.

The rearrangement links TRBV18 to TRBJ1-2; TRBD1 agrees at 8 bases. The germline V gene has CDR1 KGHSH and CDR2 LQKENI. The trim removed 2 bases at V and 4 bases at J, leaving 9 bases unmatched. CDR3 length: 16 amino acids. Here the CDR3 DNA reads TGTGCCAGCTCACCAAGCCGGACAGGGCCTACCTATGGCTACACCTTC. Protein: CASSPSRTGPTYGYTF.

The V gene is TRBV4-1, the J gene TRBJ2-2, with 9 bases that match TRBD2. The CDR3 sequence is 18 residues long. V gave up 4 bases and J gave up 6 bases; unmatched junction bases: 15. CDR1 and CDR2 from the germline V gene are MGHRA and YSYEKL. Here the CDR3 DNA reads TGCGCCAGCAGCCCCCGTTTGGGGCGGGGGGGCGAAGCCGGGGAGCTGTTTTTT. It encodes CASSPRLGRGGEAGELFF.

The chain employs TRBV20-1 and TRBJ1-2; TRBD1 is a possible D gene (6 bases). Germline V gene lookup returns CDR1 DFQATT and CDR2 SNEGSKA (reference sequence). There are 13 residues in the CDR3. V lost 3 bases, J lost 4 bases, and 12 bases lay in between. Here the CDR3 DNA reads TGCAGTGCTAGTTTGACAGGTTTCTATGGCTACACCTTC. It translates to CSASLTGFYGYTF.

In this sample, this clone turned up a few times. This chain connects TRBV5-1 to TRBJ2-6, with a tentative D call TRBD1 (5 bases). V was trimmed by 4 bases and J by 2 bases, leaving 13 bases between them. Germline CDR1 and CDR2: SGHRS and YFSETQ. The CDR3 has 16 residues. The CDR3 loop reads CASSLRQTTGANVLTF. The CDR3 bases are TGCGCCAGCAGCCTCCGACAGACGACTGGGGCCAACGTCCTGACTTTC. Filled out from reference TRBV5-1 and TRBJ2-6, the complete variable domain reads KAGVTQTPRYLIKTRGQQVTLSCSPISGHRSVSWYQQTPGQGLQFLFEYFSETQRNKGNFPGRFSGRQFSNSRSEMNVSTLELGDSALYLCASSLRQTTGANVLTFGAGSRLTVL.

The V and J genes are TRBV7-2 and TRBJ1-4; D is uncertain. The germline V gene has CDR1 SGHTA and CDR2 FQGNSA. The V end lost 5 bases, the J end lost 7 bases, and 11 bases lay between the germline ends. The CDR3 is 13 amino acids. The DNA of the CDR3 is TGTGCCAGCAGCCCCATGAGAGGTGAAAAACTGTTTTTT. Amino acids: CASSPMRGEKLFF.

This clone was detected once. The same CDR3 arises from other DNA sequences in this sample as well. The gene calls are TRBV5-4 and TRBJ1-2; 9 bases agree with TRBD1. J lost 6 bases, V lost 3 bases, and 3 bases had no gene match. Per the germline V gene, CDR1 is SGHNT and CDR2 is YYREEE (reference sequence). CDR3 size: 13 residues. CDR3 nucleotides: TGTGCCAGCAGCTCACAGGGGGCTGATGGCTACACCTTC. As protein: CASSSQGADGYTF.

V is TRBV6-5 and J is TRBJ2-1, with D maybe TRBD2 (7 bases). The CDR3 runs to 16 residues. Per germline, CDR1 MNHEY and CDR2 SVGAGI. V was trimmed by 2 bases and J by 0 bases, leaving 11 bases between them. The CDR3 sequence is CASSYEGGSSYNEQFF. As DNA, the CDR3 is TGTGCCAGCAGTTACGAGGGGGGGAGCTCCTACAATGAGCAGTTCTTC.

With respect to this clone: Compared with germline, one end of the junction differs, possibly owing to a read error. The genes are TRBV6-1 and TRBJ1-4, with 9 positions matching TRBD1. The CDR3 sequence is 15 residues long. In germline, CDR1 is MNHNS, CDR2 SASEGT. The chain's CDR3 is CASREDRGANEKLFF. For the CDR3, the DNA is TGTGCCAGCAGGGAAGACAGGGGGGCTAATGAAAAACTGTTTTTT.

CDR3 loop: CASSLRQGAAGTEAFF. In DNA, the CDR3 is TGTGCCAGCAGTTTGAGGCAGGGGGCGGCGGGCACTGAAGCTTTCTTT. V and J are TRBV28 and TRBJ1-1; 8 bases are a match to TRBD1. Germline V gene lookup returns CDR1 MDHEN and CDR2 SYDVKM. This CDR3 region has 16 residues. V was clipped by 3 bases and J by 4 bases; unmatched bases: 10.

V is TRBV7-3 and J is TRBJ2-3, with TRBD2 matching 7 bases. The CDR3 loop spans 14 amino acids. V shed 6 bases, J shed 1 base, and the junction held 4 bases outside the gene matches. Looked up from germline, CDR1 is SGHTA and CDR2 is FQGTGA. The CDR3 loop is CASSLAGGTDTQYF. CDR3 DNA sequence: TGTGCCAGCAGTCTTGCGGGGGGCACAGATACGCAGTATTTT.

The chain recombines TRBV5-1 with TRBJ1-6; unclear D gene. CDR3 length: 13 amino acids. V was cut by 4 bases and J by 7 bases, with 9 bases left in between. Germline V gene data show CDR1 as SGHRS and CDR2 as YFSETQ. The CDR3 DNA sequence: TGCGCCAGCAGCCTCTTGGAGAATTCACCCCTCCACTTT. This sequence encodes CASSLLENSPLHF.